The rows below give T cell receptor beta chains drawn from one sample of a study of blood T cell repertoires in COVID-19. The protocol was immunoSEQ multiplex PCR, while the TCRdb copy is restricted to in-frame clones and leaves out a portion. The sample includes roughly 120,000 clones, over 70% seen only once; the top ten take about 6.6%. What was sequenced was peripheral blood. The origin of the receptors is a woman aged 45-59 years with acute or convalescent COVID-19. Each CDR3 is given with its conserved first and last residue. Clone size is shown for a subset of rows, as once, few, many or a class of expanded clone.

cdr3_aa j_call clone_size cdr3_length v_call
CASSLGSLAGGQETQYF TRBJ2-5 . 17 TRBV5-1
CASSRGGTLAGWPQHF TRBJ1-5 . 16 TRBV19
CASTQEGAGANVLTF TRBJ2-6 . 15 TRBV2
CASSETWRTGINTGELFF TRBJ2-2 . 18 TRBV6-1
CASSSAYRASSYNSPLHF TRBJ1-6 once 18 TRBV7-8
CASTPGGAYNEQFF TRBJ2-1 . 14 TRBV19
CASSIGGTNNQPQHF TRBJ1-5 few 15 TRBV19
CASSQGGGNYGYTF TRBJ1-2 . 14 TRBV3-1/TRBV3-2
CAARQGAMNTEAFF TRBJ1-1 . 14 TRBV30
CAWSVKGGTDTQYF TRBJ2-3 once 14 TRBV30
CASGLEPNQPQHF TRBJ1-5 . 13 TRBV12-5
CASSELGGMNTEAFF TRBJ1-1 . 15 TRBV6-1
CASSSLTGDQPQHF TRBJ1-5 . 14 TRBV6-5
CASSYDRARTDTQYF TRBJ2-3 . 15 TRBV11-2
CASSSWTGGTYEQYF TRBJ2-7 once 15 TRBV6-5
CASSQNPLAATDTQYF TRBJ2-3 . 16 TRBV4-2
CATSDSRASTEAFF TRBJ1-1 . 14 TRBV24-1
CASSFGGRAGTEAFF TRBJ1-1 . 15 TRBV5-6
CASSYSSLANYEQYF TRBJ2-7 . 15 TRBV6-5
CASSPPGDLYNEQFF TRBJ2-1 once 15 TRBV7-9
CASTYGGAAQPQHF TRBJ1-5 . 14 TRBV2
CASSLPTVSNIQYF TRBJ2-4 . 14 TRBV7-2
CASNLQVRNYGYTF TRBJ1-2 . 14 TRBV19
CASSLRELTEAFF TRBJ1-1 once 13 TRBV12-3/TRBV12-4
CASSLGLAADNEQFF TRBJ2-1 . 15 TRBV7-8
CASSPRRSNQPQHF TRBJ1-5 . 14 TRBV6-2/TRBV6-3
CASSPGTGIFSGANVLTF TRBJ2-6 . 18 TRBV11-3
CASSPGTARTYEQYF TRBJ2-7 . 15 TRBV9
CASSWAGTSSTDTQCF TRBJ2-3 . 16 TRBV7-3
CASSSQINTEAFF TRBJ1-1 . 13 TRBV19
CASSLLGQGLYGYTF TRBJ1-2 . 15 TRBV27
CASSLQNTEAFF TRBJ1-1 once 12 TRBV11-1
CASSQVYRPPLAQHF TRBJ1-5 . 15 TRBV4-1